The 13 T cell receptor beta chains below come from one sample, sequenced in a study of T cells in localized non-small cell lung cancer. Assay: immunoSEQ multiplex PCR; the TCRdb copy retains only in-frame clones and omits some. This table has about 53,000 clones, over 80% appearing once. The sample consisted of peripheral blood mononuclear cells, taken before any cancer treatment. The receptors here all came from a man between 40 and 75 years old with stage III lung adenocarcinoma.

The gene calls are TRBV7-9 and TRBJ2-2, with 8 bases aligning to TRBD1. V trimming: 5 bases; J trimming: 7 bases; junction bases outside the gene matches: 3. CDR1 is SEHNR and CDR2 is FQNEAQ in the germline V gene (reference sequence). This CDR3 comprises 13 residues. This chain's CDR3 is CASSRTGFGELFF. In nucleotides, the CDR3 is TGTGCCAGCAGCAGGACAGGGTTCGGGGAGCTGTTTTTT. Together with reference TRBV7-9 and TRBJ2-2, the CDR3 gives the full variable domain: DTGVSQNPRHKITKRGQNVTFRCDPISEHNRLYWYRQTLGQGPEFLTYFQNEAQLEKSRLLSDRFSAERPKGSFSTLEIQRTEQGDSAMYLCASSRTGFGELFFGEGSRLTVL.

The chain carries TRBV5-1 and TRBJ2-1, with 12 nucleotides matching TRBD2. Germline V gives CDR1 SGHRS, CDR2 YFSETQ. CDR3 length: 17 residues. Trimming cost V 0 bases and J 8 bases; bases outside gene matches: 9. CDR3 DNA sequence: TGCGCCAGCAGCTTGGGGATGTACCTAGCGGGAGGGGATGAGCAGTTCTTC. Translating it yields CASSLGMYLAGGDEQFF. The whole variable domain, filled in from reference TRBV5-1 and TRBJ2-1, reads KAGVTQTPRYLIKTRGQQVTLSCSPISGHRSVSWYQQTPGQGLQFLFEYFSETQRNKGNFPGRFSGRQFSNSRSEMNVSTLELGDSALYLCASSLGMYLAGGDEQFFGPGTRLTVL.

The J gene is TRBJ1-2, the V gene TRBV6-6, with a weak D call TRBD1 (5 bases). Germline V gives CDR1 MNHNY, CDR2 SVGAGI (reference sequence). CDR3 length: 14 residues. The germline V and J ends were trimmed by 5 bases and 7 bases, with 17 bases remaining between them. This chain's CDR3 is CASSAGARGFGYTF. The DNA for the CDR3 is TGTGCCAGCAGTGCCGGGGCCCGGGGATTTGGCTACACCTTC.

The rearrangement uses TRBV5-1 and TRBJ2-4, with 9 bases aligning to TRBD2. This CDR3 region has 14 residues. V was clipped by 0 bases and J by 7 bases; unmatched bases: 2. The V gene's germline CDR1 is SGHRS and CDR2 YFSETQ. Written as DNA, the CDR3 is TGCGCCAGCAGCTTGGGAGGGACTAGCAACATTCAGTACTTC. Its protein is CASSLGGTSNIQYF.

The V gene is TRBV14, the J gene TRBJ1-6; D gene ambiguous. CDR1 and CDR2 (germline): SGHDN, FVKESK. The CDR3 length is 14 residues. The germline V and J ends were trimmed by 5 bases and 3 bases, with 8 bases remaining between them. CDR3 in amino acids: CASSFAGYNSPLHF. As DNA, the CDR3 is TGTGCCAGCAGCTTTGCAGGCTATAATTCACCCCTCCACTTT.

The rearrangement links TRBV7-2 to TRBJ1-2; 8 nucleotides line up with TRBD1. The CDR3 sequence is 17 residues long. Germline-derived CDR1 and CDR2 are SGHTA and FQGNSA. The ends lost 7 bases at V and 4 bases at J; junction bases unmatched: 17. The CDR3, as DNA: TGTGCCAGCATCCAGGGGGCTACAGGGGGGAGTCTCTATGGCTACACCTTC. Its protein is CASIQGATGGSLYGYTF.

This chain links TRBV30 with TRBJ1-2; possibly TRBD1 for D (6 bases). V was shortened by 4 bases and J by 6 bases, with 15 bases between the two germline ends. This CDR3 is built from 13 residues. The germline V gene encodes CDR1 GTSNPN and CDR2 SVGIG (reference sequence). In DNA, the CDR3 is TGTGCCTGGAACGAACAGGGCCCCGATGGCTACACCTTC. Protein product: CAWNEQGPDGYTF.

V gene TRBV4-1 combines with J gene TRBJ2-1, with D perhaps TRBD2 (6 bases). Trimming shortened V by 3 bases and J by 10 bases, and 13 bases separated the two germline ends. The germline V gene encodes CDR1 MGHRA and CDR2 YSYEKL. This CDR3 comprises 13 residues. The DNA for the CDR3 is TGCGCCAGCAGCCAGGGACTCGAGGGCGAGCAGTTCTTC. Translating it yields CASSQGLEGEQFF.

The chain is built from TRBV25-1 and TRBJ1-5, with D maybe TRBD1 (5 bases). The V and J ends lost 0 bases and 3 bases respectively, with 12 bases between them. This CDR3 contains 16 residues. CDR1 is MGHDK, CDR2 SYGVNS, per germline. This chain's CDR3 is CASSEYTGGVNQPQHF. The CDR3 DNA reads TGTGCCAGCAGTGAATACACGGGAGGGGTCAATCAGCCCCAGCATTTT.

There are a few counts of this clone. The chain carries TRBV28 and TRBJ2-7, with 12 bases that match TRBD2. CDR3 size: 14 residues. Germline CDR1 is MDHEN and CDR2 is SYDVKM. The J segment lost 6 bases and the V segment lost 4 bases, leaving 4 bases of the junction unmatched. CDR3 DNA sequence: TGTGCCAGCAGTTCCGCTAGCGGGAGGGGCGAGCAGTACTTC. This translates into CASSSASGRGEQYF.

This clone was detected only a few times. V usage is TRBV27 and J usage is TRBJ2-7; 10 nucleotides align to TRBD2. Germline values: CDR1 MNHEY, CDR2 SMNVEV (reference sequence). V lost 7 bases and J lost 3; bases outside the gene matches: 3. This CDR3 contains 13 residues. CDR3 sequence reads: CASNPSGSYEQYF. The DNA for the CDR3 is TGTGCCAGCAACCCTAGCGGGAGCTACGAGCAGTACTTC.

The rearrangement uses TRBV2 and TRBJ2-2; 9 nucleotides agree with TRBD2. V dropped 6 bases and J dropped 8; count of bases not matched to a gene: 7. Germline values: CDR1 SNHLY, CDR2 FYNNEI. The CDR3 covers 14 residues. CDR3: CASRLREGAGELFF. The CDR3 DNA follows: TGTGCCAGCAGATTGCGGGAGGGCGCTGGGGAGCTGTTTTTT.

The chain recombines TRBV27 with TRBJ2-3; no definite D call. This CDR3 contains 14 residues. V lost 3 bases and J lost 4, with 11 bases in between. Germline V gene data show CDR1 as MNHEY and CDR2 as SMNVEV (reference sequence). Written as DNA, the CDR3 is TGTGCCAGCAGTTTCAAGGTTCAGGCAGATACGCAGTATTTT. Translating gives CASSFKVQADTQYF.